This T cell receptor (beta chain) was retrieved from a study of memory CD4+ T cells and cytomegalovirus serostatus. The sort gate was single viable CD3+CD4+CD8-CD45RO+ cells for memory CD4+ T cells. CMV serostatus came from serum IgG against pp150, pp28, p38, p52. In the original processing: After removing out-of-frame reads, over 2 million distinct TCRbeta sequences remained. Some clones are missing from TCRdb's copy, which holds only in-frame ones; the method was immunoSEQ multiplex PCR. That table supplies the V and J calls and clone size; D and trimming were determined from the DNA. The sample holds 70,000 to 95,000 clones, approximately 80% seen once. Notes on this clone: Its antigen is currently unknown.

Overall study results and limits: Of 150 to 200 reported CMV TCRbeta sequences, roughly 67 were found in memory CD4+ repertoires. Repertoires predicted CMV serostatus with median bootstrapped AUC of roughly 0.96.

Trimming cost V 0 bases and J 12 bases, with 15 bases left between them. Germline lookup yields CDR1 LGHNA and CDR2 YNFKEQ. CDR3 size: 14 residues. The rearrangement links TRBV4-2 to TRBJ1-5, with D hard to call. This clonotype was sampled from an adult in good health and CMV-seronegative. The material sequenced was memory CD4+ T cells from blood. The CDR3 DNA follows: TGTGCCAGCAGCCAAGAGGCGACTCACTCGGGCCAGCATTTT. Translating gives CASSQEATHSGQHF.